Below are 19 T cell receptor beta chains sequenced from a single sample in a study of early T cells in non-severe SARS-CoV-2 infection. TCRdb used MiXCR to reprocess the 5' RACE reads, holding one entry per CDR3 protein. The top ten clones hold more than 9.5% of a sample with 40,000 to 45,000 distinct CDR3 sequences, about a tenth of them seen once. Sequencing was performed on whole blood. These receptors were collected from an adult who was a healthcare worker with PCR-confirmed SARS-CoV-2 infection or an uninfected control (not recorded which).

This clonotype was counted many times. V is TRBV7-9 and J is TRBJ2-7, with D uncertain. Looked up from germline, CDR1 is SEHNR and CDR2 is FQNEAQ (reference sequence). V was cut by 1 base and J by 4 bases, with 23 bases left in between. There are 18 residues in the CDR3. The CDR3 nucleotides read TGTGCCAGCAGCTTAGGTATAACGTCAGGTCCCTTTGGATACGAGCAGTACTTC. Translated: CASSLGITSGPFGYEQYF.

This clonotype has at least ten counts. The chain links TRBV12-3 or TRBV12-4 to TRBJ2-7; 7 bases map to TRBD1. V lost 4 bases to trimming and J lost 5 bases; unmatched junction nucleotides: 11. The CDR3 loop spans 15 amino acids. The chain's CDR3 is CASSSQTGSMDEQYF. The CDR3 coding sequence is TGTGCCAGCAGTTCGCAGACAGGGAGTATGGACGAGCAGTACTTC.

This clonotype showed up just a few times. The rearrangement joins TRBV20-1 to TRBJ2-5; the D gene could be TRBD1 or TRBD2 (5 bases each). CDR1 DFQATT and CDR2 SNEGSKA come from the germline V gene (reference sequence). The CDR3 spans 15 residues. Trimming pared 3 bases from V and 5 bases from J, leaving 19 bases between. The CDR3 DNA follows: TGCAGTGCTAGCCCACAGGCTCCTACGGGGGAGACCCAGTACTTC. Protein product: CSASPQAPTGETQYF.

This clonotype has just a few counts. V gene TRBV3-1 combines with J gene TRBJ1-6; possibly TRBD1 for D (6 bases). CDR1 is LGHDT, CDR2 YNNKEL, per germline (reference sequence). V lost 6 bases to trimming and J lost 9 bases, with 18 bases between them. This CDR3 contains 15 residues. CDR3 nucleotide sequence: TGTGCCAGCAGATCGGCCGGGGGCTTGGGTTCACCCCTCCACTTT. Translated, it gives CASRSAGGLGSPLHF.

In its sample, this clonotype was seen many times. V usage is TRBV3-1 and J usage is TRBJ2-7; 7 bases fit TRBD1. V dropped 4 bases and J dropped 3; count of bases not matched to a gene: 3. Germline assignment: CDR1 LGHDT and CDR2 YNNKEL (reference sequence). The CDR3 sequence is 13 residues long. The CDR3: CASSPTGLYEQYF. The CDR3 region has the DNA TGTGCCAGCAGCCCGACAGGGCTCTACGAGCAGTACTTC.

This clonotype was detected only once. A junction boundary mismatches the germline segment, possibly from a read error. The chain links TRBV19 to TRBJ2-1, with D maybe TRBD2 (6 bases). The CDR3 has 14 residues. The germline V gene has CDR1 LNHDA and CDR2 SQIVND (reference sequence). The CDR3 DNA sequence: TGTGCCAGTAGGGCGGGGAGCTCCTACATTGAGCAGTTCTTC. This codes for CASRAGSSYIEQFF.

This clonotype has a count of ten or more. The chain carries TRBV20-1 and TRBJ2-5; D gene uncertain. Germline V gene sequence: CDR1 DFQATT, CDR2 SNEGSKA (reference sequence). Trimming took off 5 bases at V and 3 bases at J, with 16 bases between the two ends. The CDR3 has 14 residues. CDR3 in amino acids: CSAPRYLGKETQYF. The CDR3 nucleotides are TGCAGTGCTCCGCGGTATCTGGGAAAAGAGACCCAGTACTTC.

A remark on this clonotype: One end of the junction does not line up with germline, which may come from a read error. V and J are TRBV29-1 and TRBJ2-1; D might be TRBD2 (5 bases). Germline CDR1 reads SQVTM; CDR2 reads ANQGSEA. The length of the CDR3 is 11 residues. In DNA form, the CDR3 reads TGCAGCACTACCCGGGAAGCTAGCCCTACCTTC. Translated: CSTTREASPTF.

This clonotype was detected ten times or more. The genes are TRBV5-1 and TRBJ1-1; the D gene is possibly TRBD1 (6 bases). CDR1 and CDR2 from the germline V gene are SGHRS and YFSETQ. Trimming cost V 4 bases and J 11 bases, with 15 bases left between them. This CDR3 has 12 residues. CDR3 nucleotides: TGCGCCAGCAGCCCGGGGACACACATGGCTTTCTTT. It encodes CASSPGTHMAFF.

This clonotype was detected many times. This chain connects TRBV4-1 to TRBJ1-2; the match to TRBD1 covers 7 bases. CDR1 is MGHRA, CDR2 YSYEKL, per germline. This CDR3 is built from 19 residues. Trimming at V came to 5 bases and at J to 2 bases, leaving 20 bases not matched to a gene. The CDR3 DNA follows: TGCGCCAGCAGCAGACCCGGCCTGGACAGACAGGGACCCAACTATGGCTACACCTTC. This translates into CASSRPGLDRQGPNYGYTF.

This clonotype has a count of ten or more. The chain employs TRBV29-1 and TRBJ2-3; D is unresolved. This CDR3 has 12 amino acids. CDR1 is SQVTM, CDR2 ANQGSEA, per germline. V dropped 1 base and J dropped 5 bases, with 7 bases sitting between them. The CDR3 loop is CSVEVNRDTQYF. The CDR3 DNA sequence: TGCAGCGTTGAAGTCAACCGAGATACGCAGTATTTT.

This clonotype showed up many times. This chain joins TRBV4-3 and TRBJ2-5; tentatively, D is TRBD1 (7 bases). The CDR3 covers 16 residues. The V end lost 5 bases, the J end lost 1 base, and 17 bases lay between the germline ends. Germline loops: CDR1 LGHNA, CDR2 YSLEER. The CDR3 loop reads CASSSRGAETQETQYF. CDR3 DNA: TGCGCCAGCAGCTCCAGGGGGGCTGAGACCCAAGAGACCCAGTACTTC.

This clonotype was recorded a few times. The CDR3 DNA reads TGTGCCAGCAGCTTATCGCTAGCGGCAAACAATGAGCAGTTCTTC. The encoded protein is CASSLSLAANNEQFF. The J gene is TRBJ2-1, the V gene TRBV7-2; 7 bases fit TRBD2. The CDR3 is 15 amino acids. Germline CDR1 is SGHTA and CDR2 is FQGNSA. J lost 5 bases, V lost 2 bases, and 6 bases had no gene match.

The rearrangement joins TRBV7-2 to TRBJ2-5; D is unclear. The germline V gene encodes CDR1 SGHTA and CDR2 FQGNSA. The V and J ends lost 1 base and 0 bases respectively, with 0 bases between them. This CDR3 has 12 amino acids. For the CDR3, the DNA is TGTGCCAGCAGCTTAGACCAAGAGACCCAGTACTTC. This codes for CASSLDQETQYF. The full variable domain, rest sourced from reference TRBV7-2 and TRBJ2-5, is GAGVSQSPSNKVTEKGKDVELRCDPISGHTALYWYRQSLGQGLEFLIYFQGNSAPDKSGLPSDRFSAERTGGSVSTLTIQRTQQEDSAVYLCASSLDQETQYFGPGTRLLVL.

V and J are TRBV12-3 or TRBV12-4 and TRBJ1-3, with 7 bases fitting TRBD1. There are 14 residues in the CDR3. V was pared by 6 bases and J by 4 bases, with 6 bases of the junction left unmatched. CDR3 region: CASRPSDRGNTIYF. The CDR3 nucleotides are TGTGCCAGCAGGCCCTCGGACAGGGGAAACACCATATATTTT.

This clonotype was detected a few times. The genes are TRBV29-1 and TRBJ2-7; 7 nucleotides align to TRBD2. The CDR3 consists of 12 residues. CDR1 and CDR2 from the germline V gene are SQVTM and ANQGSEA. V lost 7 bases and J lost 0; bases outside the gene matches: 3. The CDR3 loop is CSARDYSYEQYF. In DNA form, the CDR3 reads TGCAGCGCCCGGGACTACTCCTACGAGCAGTACTTC.

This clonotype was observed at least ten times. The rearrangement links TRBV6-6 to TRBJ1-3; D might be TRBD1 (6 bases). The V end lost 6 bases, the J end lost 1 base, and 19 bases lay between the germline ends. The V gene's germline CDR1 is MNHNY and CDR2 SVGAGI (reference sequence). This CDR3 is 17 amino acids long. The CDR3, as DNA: TGTGCCAGCAGCCACCCCCCCCAGGGGAGGTCTGGAAACACCATATATTTT. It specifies CASSHPPQGRSGNTIYF.

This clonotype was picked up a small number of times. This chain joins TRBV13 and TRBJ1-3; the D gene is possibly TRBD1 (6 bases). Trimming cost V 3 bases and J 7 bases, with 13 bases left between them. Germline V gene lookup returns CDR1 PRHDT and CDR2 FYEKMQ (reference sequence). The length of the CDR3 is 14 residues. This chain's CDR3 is CASSLGALGNTIYF. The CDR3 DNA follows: TGTGCCAGCAGCTTGGGGGCGCTTGGTAACACCATATATTTT. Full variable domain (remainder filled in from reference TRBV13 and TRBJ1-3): AAGVIQSPRHLIKEKRETATLKCYPIPRHDTVYWYQQGPGQDPQFLISFYEKMQSDKGSIPDRFSAQQFSDYHSELNMSSLELGDSALYFCASSLGALGNTIYFGEGSWLTVV.

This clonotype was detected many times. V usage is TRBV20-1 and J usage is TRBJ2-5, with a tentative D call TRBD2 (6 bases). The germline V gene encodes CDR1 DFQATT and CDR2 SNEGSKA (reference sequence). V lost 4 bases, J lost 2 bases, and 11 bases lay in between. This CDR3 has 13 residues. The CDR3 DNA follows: TGCAGTGCTACTCCCGGGGGACAAGAGACCCAGTACTTC. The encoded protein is CSATPGGQETQYF.